Listed below are T cell receptor beta chains from one sample, sequenced in a study of response to subunit inactivated influenza vaccine. TCRdb called the RT-PCR reads again in MiXCR, with one record for every CDR3 protein. The table has hundreds of thousands of distinct CDR3 sequences, roughly 20% seen once. Source: PBMCs from blood, taken less than 22 months after vaccination. These receptors were taken from a man aged 50-75 years who received an inactivated influenza vaccine. Both conserved end residues are part of each CDR3. The D gene is left open where the match is weak. Clone size appears in some rows only: once, few, many, or a class for an expanded clone.

d_call | clone_size | j_call | v_call | cdr3_nt | cdr3_aa
- | - | TRBJ2-3 | TRBV20-1 | TGCAGTGCTAGAGATTGGGGGACCGCCGCAGATACGCAGTATTTT | CSARDWGTAADTQYF
- | - | TRBJ1-1 | TRBV7-2 | TGTGCCAGCAGCGCCCAGGGTTTGAGGCTGAACACTGAAGCTTTCTTT | CASSAQGLRLNTEAFF
- | - | TRBJ2-1 | TRBV29-1 | TGCAGCGGGGGGGAAGTTGACCAGTTCTTC | CSGGEVDQFF
- | - | TRBJ2-3 | TRBV10-3 | TGTGCCATCAGTGAGTCCCAGGGGGGCCTCACAGATACGCAGTATTTT | CAISESQGGLTDTQYF
- | many | TRBJ1-2 | TRBV10-3 | TGTGCCATCAGTGACGGGACAAATAACTATGGCTACACCTTC | CAISDGTNNYGYTF
- | few | TRBJ2-3 | TRBV20-1 | TGCAGTGCAATTCCGGGTCCAGATACGCAGTATTTT | CSAIPGPDTQYF
- | few | TRBJ2-5 | TRBV12-3/TRBV12-4 | TGTGCCAGCAGTTTAGACGGAACTAGTACTGAGACCCAGTACTTC | CASSLDGTSTETQYF
- | - | TRBJ1-1 | TRBV29-1 | TGCAGCGTGACGATCAACACTGAAGCTTTCTTT | CSVTINTEAFF
- | - | TRBJ2-1 | TRBV28 | TGTGCCAGCAGTTTACCCGGAACAGGAGGGTTCTTC | CASSLPGTGGFF
- | - | TRBJ2-7 | TRBV6-1 | TGTGCCAGCAGTGAAGTGGACGCGGAGCAGTACTTC | CASSEVDAEQYF
- | - | TRBJ1-2 | TRBV5-1 | TGCGCCAGCAGCTTGGGGACGGACCAAGGCTACACCTTC | CASSLGTDQGYTF
- | - | TRBJ1-2 | TRBV5-5 | TGTGCCAGCAGCTTGTCGTTGACAGTCAACACCTTC | CASSLSLTVNTF
- | - | TRBJ2-5 | TRBV9 | TGTGCCAGCAGCGTAAGCAGGGGAGAGACCCAGTACTTC | CASSVSRGETQYF
- | once | TRBJ2-7 | TRBV7-2 | TGTGCCAGCAGCTACTACGGGGAGCAGTACTTC | CASSYYGEQYF
- | - | TRBJ1-2 | TRBV4-3 | TGCGCCAGCAGCCAAGCATCAAGGGGCGCGGACTATGGCTACACCTTC | CASSQASRGADYGYTF
TRBD1 | - | TRBJ2-2 | TRBV20-1 | TGCAGTGTGCGGCAGGGGGCTTACACCGGGGAGCTGTTTTTT | CSVRQGAYTGELFF
- | many | TRBJ1-5 | TRBV2 | TGTGCCAGCAGTGAATTACTAGGGGGTCATCAGCCCCAGCATTTT | CASSELLGGHQPQHF
TRBD2 | - | TRBJ2-1 | TRBV6-1 | TGTGCCAGCAGTGAAAGATCTGGGGCGGGAGGACTCTACAATGAGCAGTTCTTC | CASSERSGAGGLYNEQFF
TRBD1 | - | TRBJ1-2 | TRBV29-1 | TGCAGCGTTGTACCTGTACAGGGGGCTGTCTATGGCTACACCTTC | CSVVPVQGAVYGYTF
- | few | TRBJ2-1 | TRBV5-1 | TGCGCCAGCAGCTTGGCACTGCCCTCCTACAATGAGCAGTTCTTC | CASSLALPSYNEQFF
TRBD1 | - | TRBJ2-7 | TRBV7-9 | TGTGCCAGCAGCTACTCGACAGGGTCGGACGAGCAGTACTTC | CASSYSTGSDEQYF
TRBD1 | - | TRBJ2-7 | TRBV7-8 | TGTGCCAGCAGCTTAGGCGGGACAGGGGGTAGGTACGAGCAGTACTTC | CASSLGGTGGRYEQYF
TRBD1 | - | TRBJ1-1 | TRBV5-1 | TGCGCCAGCAGCCCACAGGGGGGGAGTACTGAAGCTTTCTTT | CASSPQGGSTEAFF
- | once | TRBJ2-1 | TRBV6-1 | TGTGCCAGCAGCTTTCCTTTCAGACGATCAATGTACAATGAGCAGTTCTTC | CASSFPFRRSMYNEQFF
- | many | TRBJ1-2 | TRBV7-8 | TGTGCCAGCAGCTTAATCGCGGGACGGGAGGTTGGCGGCTACACCTTC | CASSLIAGREVGGYTF
- | - | TRBJ2-7 | TRBV20-1 | TGCAGTGCTAACGTTGAGTACGAGCAGTACTTC | CSANVEYEQYF
- | few | TRBJ2-2 | TRBV11-2 | TGTGCCAGCAGCTTAGCGTGGGCCGGGGAGCTGTTTTTT | CASSLAWAGELFF
- | - | TRBJ1-4 | TRBV12-3/TRBV12-4 | TGTGCCAGCAGTCCGGGACGGATGGCGGAACTGTTTTTT | CASSPGRMAELFF
TRBD1 | many | TRBJ2-1 | TRBV7-8 | TGTGCCAGCAGCTTTGGGACAGGCCCGTTCTTC | CASSFGTGPFF
TRBD1 | few | TRBJ1-2 | TRBV4-2 | TGTGCCAGCAGCCAAGTGACTGACAGGGGGTGGTATGGCTACACCTTC | CASSQVTDRGWYGYTF
- | many | TRBJ1-1 | TRBV5-1 | TGCGCCAGCAGCCCTGGACAATGGGGAGGAGTAGCTTTCTTT | CASSPGQWGGVAFF
- | - | TRBJ2-7 | TRBV28 | TGTGCCAGCAGTTTTGCTACAGGGACCCACGAGCAGTACTTC | CASSFATGTHEQYF
- | few | TRBJ1-2 | TRBV14 | TGTGCCAGCAGCCGAGGGAGGAGGGGAGGCTACACCTTC | CASSRGRRGGYTF
TRBD1 | - | TRBJ1-1 | TRBV12-3/TRBV12-4 | TGTGCCAGCAGTTTATACCTCGTCTGGGGACAGGGTCCCACTGAAGCTTTCTTT | CASSLYLVWGQGPTEAFF
- | few | TRBJ1-3 | TRBV6-1 | TGTGCCAGCAGCCAGGGTTTCAGTGGAAACACCATATATTTT | CASSQGFSGNTIYF
- | - | TRBJ1-1 | TRBV29-1 | TGCAGCGCAGAGCGACAGCTTAACACTGAAGCTTTCTTT | CSAERQLNTEAFF
TRBD1 | - | TRBJ1-2 | TRBV6-2/TRBV6-3 | TGTGCCAGCAGTTACTCTAGGCGGACAGGGGTGAACTATGGCTACACCTTC | CASSYSRRTGVNYGYTF
- | - | TRBJ1-1 | TRBV11-2 | TGTGCCACCGGACCTGGAGGGACTGAAGCTTTCTTT | CATGPGGTEAFF
- | - | TRBJ2-3 | TRBV4-3 | TGCGCCAGCAGCCAAGGACCGAAAGATACGCAGTATTTT | CASSQGPKDTQYF
TRBD1 | - | TRBJ1-6 | TRBV5-6 | TGTGCCAGCAGCTTGGGGACAGGCGGTTCACCCCTCCACTTT | CASSLGTGGSPLHF
- | few | TRBJ2-1 | TRBV5-1 | TGCGCCAGCAGCTTGGCCACTACCATGCGCCCCTTCTTC | CASSLATTMRPFF
- | many | TRBJ1-2 | TRBV12-3/TRBV12-4 | TGTGCCAGCAGGTCAGGGAATAACTATGGCTACACCTTC | CASRSGNNYGYTF
- | - | TRBJ2-1 | TRBV7-2 | TGTGCCAGCCGTGTGGTAGGCGAGCAGTTCTTC | CASRVVGEQFF
- | few | TRBJ2-5 | TRBV5-5 | TGTGCCAGCAGCTTGTCCCTTCTCCAAGAGACCCAGTACTTC | CASSLSLLQETQYF
- | - | TRBJ1-5 | TRBV28 | TGTGCCAGCACCGTCGTTGCCCAGCCCCAGCATTTT | CASTVVAQPQHF
- | few | TRBJ1-1 | TRBV11-2 | TGTGCCAGCAGCAGCCGGTCCCGTGTTGGAGCTTTCTTT | CASSSRSRVGAFF
- | - | TRBJ2-2 | TRBV20-1 | TGCAGTGCTAGACCAGGGAACACCGGGGAGCTGTTTTTT | CSARPGNTGELFF
- | few | TRBJ1-4 | TRBV7-8 | TGTGCCAGCAACCAGGGGCTGCAAAATGAAAAACTGTTTTTT | CASNQGLQNEKLFF
TRBD2 | - | TRBJ2-7 | TRBV5-1 | TGCGCCAGCAATTCAGGAACTCGTGGGCTAGCGGGGAGGTACGAGCAGTACTTC | CASNSGTRGLAGRYEQYF
- | many | TRBJ1-6 | TRBV9 | TGTGCCAGCAGCGTAGGACCGACAGGCCCAGGGAATTCACCCCTCCACTTT | CASSVGPTGPGNSPLHF
- | few | TRBJ1-2 | TRBV3-1 | TGTGCCAGCAGCCAAGAGTGGCGGGGCTCAGACTATGGCTACACCTTC | CASSQEWRGSDYGYTF
TRBD1 | - | TRBJ2-1 | TRBV25-1 | TGTGCCAGCAGTGAAGACAGGGGTTGGAGGTCCTACAATGAGCAGTTCTTC | CASSEDRGWRSYNEQFF
- | many | TRBJ1-5 | TRBV29-1 | TGCAGCGTTCAGTTAGGATCTAGCAATCAGCCCCAGCATTTT | CSVQLGSSNQPQHF